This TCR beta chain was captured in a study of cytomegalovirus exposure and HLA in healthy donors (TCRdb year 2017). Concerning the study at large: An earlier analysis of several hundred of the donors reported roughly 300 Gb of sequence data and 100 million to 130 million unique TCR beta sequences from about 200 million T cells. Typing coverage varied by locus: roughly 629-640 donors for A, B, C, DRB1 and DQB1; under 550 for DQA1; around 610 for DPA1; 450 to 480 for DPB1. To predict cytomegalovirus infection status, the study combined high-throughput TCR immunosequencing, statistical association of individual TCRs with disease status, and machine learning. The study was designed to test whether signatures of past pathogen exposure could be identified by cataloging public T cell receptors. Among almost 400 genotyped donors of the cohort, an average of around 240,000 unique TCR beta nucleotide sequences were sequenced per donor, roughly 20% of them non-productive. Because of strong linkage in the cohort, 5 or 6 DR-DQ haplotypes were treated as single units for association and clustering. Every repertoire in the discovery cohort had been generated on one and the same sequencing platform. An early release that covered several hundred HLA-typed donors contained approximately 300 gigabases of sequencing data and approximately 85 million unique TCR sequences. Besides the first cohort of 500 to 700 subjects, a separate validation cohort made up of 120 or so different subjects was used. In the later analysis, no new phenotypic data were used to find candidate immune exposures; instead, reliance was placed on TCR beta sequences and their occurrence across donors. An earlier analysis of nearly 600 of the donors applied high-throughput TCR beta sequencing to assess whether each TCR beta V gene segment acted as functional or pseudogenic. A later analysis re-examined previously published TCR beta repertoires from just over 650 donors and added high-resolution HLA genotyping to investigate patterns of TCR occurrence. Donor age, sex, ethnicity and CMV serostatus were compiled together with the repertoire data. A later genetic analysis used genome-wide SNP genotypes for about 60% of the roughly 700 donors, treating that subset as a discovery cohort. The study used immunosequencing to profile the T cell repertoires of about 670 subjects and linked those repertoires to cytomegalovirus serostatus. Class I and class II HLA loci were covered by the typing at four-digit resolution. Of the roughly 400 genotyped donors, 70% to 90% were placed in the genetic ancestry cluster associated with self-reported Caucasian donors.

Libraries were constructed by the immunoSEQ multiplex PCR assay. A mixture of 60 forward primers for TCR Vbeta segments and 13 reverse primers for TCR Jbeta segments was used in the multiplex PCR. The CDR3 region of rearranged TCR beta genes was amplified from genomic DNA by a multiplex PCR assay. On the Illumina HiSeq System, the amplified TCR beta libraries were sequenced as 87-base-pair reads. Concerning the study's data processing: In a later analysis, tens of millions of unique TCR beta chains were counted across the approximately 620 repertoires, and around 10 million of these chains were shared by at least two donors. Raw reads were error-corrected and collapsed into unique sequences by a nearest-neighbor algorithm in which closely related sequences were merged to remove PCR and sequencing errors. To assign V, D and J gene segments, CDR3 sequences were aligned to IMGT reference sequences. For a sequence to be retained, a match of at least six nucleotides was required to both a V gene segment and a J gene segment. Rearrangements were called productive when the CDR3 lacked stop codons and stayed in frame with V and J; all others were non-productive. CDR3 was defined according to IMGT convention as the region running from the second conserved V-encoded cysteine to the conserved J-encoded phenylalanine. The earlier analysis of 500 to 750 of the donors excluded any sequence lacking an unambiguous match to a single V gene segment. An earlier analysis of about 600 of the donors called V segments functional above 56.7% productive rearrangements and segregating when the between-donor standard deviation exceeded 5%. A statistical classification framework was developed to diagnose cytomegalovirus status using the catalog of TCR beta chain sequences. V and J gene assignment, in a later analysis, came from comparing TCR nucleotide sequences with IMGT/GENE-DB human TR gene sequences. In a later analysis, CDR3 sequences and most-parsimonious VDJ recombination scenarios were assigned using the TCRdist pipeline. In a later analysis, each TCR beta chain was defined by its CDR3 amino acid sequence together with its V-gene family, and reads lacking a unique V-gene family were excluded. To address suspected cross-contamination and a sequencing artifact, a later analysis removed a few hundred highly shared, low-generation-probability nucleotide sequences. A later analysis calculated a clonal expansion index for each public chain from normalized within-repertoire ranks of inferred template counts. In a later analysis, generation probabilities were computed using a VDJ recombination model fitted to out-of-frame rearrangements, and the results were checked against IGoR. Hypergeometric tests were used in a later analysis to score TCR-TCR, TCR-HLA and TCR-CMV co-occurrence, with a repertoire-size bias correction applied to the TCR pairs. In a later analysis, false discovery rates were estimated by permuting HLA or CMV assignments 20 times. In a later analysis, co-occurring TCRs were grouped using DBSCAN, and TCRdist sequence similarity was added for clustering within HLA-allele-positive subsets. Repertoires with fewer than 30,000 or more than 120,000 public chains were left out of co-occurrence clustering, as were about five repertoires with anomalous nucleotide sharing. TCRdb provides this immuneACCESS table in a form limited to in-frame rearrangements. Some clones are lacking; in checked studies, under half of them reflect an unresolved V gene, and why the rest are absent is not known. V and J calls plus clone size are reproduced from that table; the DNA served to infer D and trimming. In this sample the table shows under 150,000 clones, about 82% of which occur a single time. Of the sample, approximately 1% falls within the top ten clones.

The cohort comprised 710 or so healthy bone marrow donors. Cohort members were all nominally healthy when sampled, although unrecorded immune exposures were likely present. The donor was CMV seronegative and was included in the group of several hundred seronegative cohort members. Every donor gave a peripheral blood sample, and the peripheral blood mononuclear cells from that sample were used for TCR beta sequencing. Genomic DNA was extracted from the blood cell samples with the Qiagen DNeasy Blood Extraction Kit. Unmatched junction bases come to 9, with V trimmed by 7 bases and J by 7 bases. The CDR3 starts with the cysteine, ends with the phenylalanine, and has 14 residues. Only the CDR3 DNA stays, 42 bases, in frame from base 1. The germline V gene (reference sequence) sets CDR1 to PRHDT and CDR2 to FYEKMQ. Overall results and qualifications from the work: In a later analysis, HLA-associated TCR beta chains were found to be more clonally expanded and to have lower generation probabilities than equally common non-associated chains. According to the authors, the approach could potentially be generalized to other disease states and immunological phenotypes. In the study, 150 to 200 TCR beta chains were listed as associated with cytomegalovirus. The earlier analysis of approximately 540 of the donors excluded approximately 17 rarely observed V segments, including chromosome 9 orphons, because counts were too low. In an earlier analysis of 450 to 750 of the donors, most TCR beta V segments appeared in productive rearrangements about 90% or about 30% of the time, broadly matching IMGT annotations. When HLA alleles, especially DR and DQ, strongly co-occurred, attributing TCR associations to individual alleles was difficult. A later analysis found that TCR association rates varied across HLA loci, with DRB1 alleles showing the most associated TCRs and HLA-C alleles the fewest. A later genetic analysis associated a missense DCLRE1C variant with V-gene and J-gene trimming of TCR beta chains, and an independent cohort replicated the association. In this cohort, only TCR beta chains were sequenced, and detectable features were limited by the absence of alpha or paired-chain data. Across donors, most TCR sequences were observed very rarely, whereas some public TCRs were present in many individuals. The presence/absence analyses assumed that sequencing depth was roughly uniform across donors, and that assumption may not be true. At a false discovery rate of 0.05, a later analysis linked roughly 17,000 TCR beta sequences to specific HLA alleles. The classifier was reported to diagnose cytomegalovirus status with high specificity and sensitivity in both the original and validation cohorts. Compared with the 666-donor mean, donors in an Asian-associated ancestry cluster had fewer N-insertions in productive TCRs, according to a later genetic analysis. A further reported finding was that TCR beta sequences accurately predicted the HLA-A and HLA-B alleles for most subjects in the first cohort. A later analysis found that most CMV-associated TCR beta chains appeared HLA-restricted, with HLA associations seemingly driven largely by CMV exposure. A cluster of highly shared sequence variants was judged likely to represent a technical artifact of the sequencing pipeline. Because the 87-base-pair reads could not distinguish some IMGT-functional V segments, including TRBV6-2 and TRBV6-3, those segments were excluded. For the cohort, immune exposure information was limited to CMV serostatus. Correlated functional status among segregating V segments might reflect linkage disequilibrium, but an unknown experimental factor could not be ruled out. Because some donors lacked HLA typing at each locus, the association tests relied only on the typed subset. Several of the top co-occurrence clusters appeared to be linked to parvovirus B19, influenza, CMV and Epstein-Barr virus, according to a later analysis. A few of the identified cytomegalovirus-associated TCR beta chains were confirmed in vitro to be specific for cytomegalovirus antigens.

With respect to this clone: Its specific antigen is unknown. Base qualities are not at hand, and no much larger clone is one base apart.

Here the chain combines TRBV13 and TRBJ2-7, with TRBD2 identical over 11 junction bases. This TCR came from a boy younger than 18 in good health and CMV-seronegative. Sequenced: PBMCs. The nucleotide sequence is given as TGTGCCAGCATCCTAGCGGGAGGTCGGGGGGAGCAGTACTTC. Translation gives CASILAGGRGEQYF.